Listed below are T cell receptor beta chains from one sample, sequenced in a study of T cell responses to AZD1222 COVID-19 vaccine. Using immunoSEQ multiplex PCR, the repertoire was profiled, and TCRdb retains in-frame clones only, with some absent. The data contain about 120,000 clones, 65% to 90% of them singletons. The starting material was peripheral blood, obtained on day 0 of AZD1222 vaccination. These receptors all come from an adult in good health. CDR3s include the opening cysteine and the closing phenylalanine or tryptophan. The order of the fields is V gene, J gene, D gene, CDR3 length, clone size, CDR3 protein, CDR3 DNA. The D gene is left open where the match is weak. Size values are once, few and many counts, or a class for expanded clones, and some rows have none.

>TRBV20-1|TRBJ2-5|-|11|-
CSAGGAETQYF
TGCAGTGCTGGGGGGGCGGAGACCCAGTACTTC
>TRBV27|TRBJ1-2|-|16|-
CASSLSAFRRIGGYTF
TGTGCCAGCAGTTTATCGGCCTTCCGGAGGATCGGGGGCTACACCTTC
>TRBV15|TRBJ2-4|-|14|few
CATSRGVTGNIQYF
TGTGCCACCAGCAGAGGAGTGACGGGGAACATTCAGTACTTC
>TRBV14|TRBJ2-3|-|19|-
CASSPTDLRVPVIGDTQYF
TGTGCCAGCAGCCCTACCGACCTCCGAGTCCCTGTAATCGGAGATACGCAGTATTTT
>TRBV9|TRBJ2-1|-|15|-
CASSIRDSTYNEQFF
TGTGCCAGCAGCATCCGGGACTCGACCTACAATGAGCAGTTCTTC
>TRBV11-2|TRBJ2-1|-|13|-
CASSPDFGNEQFF
TGTGCCAGCAGCCCCGACTTTGGTAATGAGCAGTTCTTC
>TRBV6-4|TRBJ1-1|TRBD1|15|-
CASSESGQGRDEAFF
TGTGCCAGCAGTGAATCTGGACAGGGGAGGGATGAAGCTTTCTTT
>TRBV28|TRBJ1-6|TRBD1|14|once
CASSWGQGNSPLHF
TGTGCCAGCAGTTGGGGACAGGGGAATTCACCCCTCCACTTT
>TRBV27|TRBJ2-5|TRBD1|15|few
CASSSPRDREGTQYF
TGTGCCAGCAGTAGCCCCCGGGACAGGGAAGGGACCCAGTACTTC
>TRBV3-1/TRBV3-2|TRBJ2-5|-|15|-
CASSKAGRGQETQYF
TGTGCCAGCAGCAAGGCGGGACGTGGCCAAGAGACCCAGTACTTC
>TRBV6-5|TRBJ1-1|-|13|-
CAIQVQGGTEAFF
TGTGCCATTCAAGTACAGGGCGGCACTGAAGCTTTCTTT
>TRBV3-1/TRBV3-2|TRBJ2-7|-|12|once
CASSQTGAPEYF
TGTGCCAGCAGCCAAACGGGGGCCCCCGAGTACTTC
>TRBV5-1|TRBJ2-3|-|16|-
CASSLAAGRGTDTQYF
TGCGCCAGCAGCTTGGCCGCGGGCCGCGGCACAGATACGCAGTATTTT
>TRBV5-1|TRBJ2-3|-|15|few
CASSRGAATTGAQYF
TGCGCCAGCAGCAGGGGGGCGGCCACCACAGGTGCGCAGTATTTT
>TRBV5-1|TRBJ2-5|-|13|-
CASSLGPEGTQYF
TGCGCCAGCAGCTTGGGCCCAGAAGGAACCCAGTACTTC
>TRBV5-1|TRBJ1-2|TRBD1|14|few
CASSVGTANYGYTF
TGCGCCAGCAGCGTCGGGACAGCTAACTATGGCTACACCTTC
>TRBV6-2/TRBV6-3|TRBJ1-5|-|13|once
CASSYQSNQPQHF
TGTGCCAGCAGTTACCAAAGCAATCAGCCCCAGCATTTT
>TRBV28|TRBJ1-4|-|15|-
CASSLQAATNEKLFF
TGTGCCAGCAGTTTACAGGCAGCAACTAATGAAAAACTGTTTTTT
>TRBV10-3|TRBJ2-3|TRBD1|16|-
CAITPGTGIGTDTQYF
TGTGCCATCACCCCGGGGACAGGGATTGGCACAGATACGCAGTATTTT
>TRBV27|TRBJ2-7|TRBD2|15|-
CASRTSGGPTYEQYF
TGTGCCAGCCGGACTAGCGGGGGACCAACCTACGAGCAGTACTTC
>TRBV28|TRBJ1-3|-|14|-
CASSPGDSGNTIYF
TGTGCCAGCAGTCCAGGGGACTCTGGAAACACCATATATTTT
>TRBV6-4|TRBJ2-1|TRBD2|15|-
CASSDEASGYNEQFF
TGTGCCAGCAGTGACGAGGCTAGCGGGTACAATGAGCAGTTCTTC
>TRBV10-3|TRBJ2-1|-|19|-
CAISESEGLSGNSGREQFF
TGTGCCATCAGTGAGTCGGAGGGGTTGAGCGGAAACTCGGGGAGGGAGCAGTTCTTC
>TRBV28|TRBJ2-7|TRBD1|14|-
CASTSGTGAYEQYF
TGTGCCAGCACAAGTGGGACAGGGGCCTACGAGCAGTACTTC
>TRBV15|TRBJ2-3|TRBD2|17|-
CATSHLAGAVGTDTQYF
TGTGCCACCAGCCACCTAGCGGGAGCAGTAGGCACAGATACGCAGTATTTT
>TRBV6-5|TRBJ1-5|-|14|once
CASSSRLGHQPQHF
TGTGCCAGCAGTTCAAGGCTGGGGCATCAGCCCCAGCATTTT
>TRBV2|TRBJ2-2|-|14|few
CASKGLAVTGELFF
TGTGCCAGCAAGGGATTGGCGGTAACCGGGGAGCTGTTTTTT
>TRBV7-6|TRBJ2-2|-|13|-
CASSPVGTGELFF
TGTGCCAGCAGCCCGGTTGGCACCGGGGAGCTGTTTTTT
>TRBV27|TRBJ2-1|TRBD1|18|-
CASSLYGMGQSSYNEQFF
TGTGCCAGCAGTTTATACGGAATGGGACAGAGCTCCTACAATGAGCAGTTCTTC
>TRBV4-1|TRBJ2-3|-|13|-
CASSQQSLDTQYF
TGCGCCAGCAGCCAACAGAGTTTAGATACGCAGTATTTT
>TRBV6-1|TRBJ2-3|-|15|-
CASSEWQGGADTQYF
TGTGCCAGCAGTGAATGGCAGGGGGGCGCAGATACGCAGTATTTT
>TRBV4-3|TRBJ2-1|TRBD2|14|-
CASSLAGGPMGQFF
TGCGCCAGCAGCCTAGCGGGAGGCCCAATGGGACAGTTCTTC
>TRBV30|TRBJ1-1|-|13|-
CAWNRAANTEAFF
TGTGCCTGGAACCGGGCGGCGAACACTGAAGCTTTCTTT
>TRBV27|TRBJ2-2|-|15|-
CASRLRGRGTGELFF
TGTGCCAGCAGACTTCGGGGGAGAGGCACCGGGGAGCTGTTTTTT
>TRBV7-9|TRBJ2-7|-|16|few
CASSLGGLADSYEQYF
TGTGCCAGCAGCTTAGGGGGGCTAGCGGATTCCTACGAGCAGTACTTC
>TRBV10-1|TRBJ2-3|TRBD2|15|-
CASSESGRARDTQYF
TGCGCCAGCAGTGAGAGCGGGAGGGCCCGAGATACGCAGTATTTT
>TRBV20-1|TRBJ2-1|-|12|-
CSASTDNNEQFF
TGCAGTGCTAGTACAGATAACAATGAGCAGTTCTTC
>TRBV7-2|TRBJ2-3|-|16|-
CASSPSWASSTDTQYF
TGTGCCAGCAGCCCCTCCTGGGCTAGCAGCACAGATACGCAGTATTTT
>TRBV30|TRBJ1-5|-|14|-
CAWSLVRGNQPQHF
TGTGCCTGGAGTTTAGTAAGGGGCAATCAGCCCCAGCATTTT
>TRBV11-2|TRBJ2-1|-|16|-
CASSAWTASSYNEQFF
TGTGCCAGCAGCGCCTGGACGGCGAGCTCCTACAATGAGCAGTTCTTC
>TRBV23-1|TRBJ1-5|-|17|few
CASSLPRGRPSNQPQHF
TGCGCCAGCAGTCTCCCCCGGGGCCGGCCGAGCAATCAGCCCCAGCATTTT
>TRBV2|TRBJ2-1|TRBD1|15|few
CASSVSGTGWNEQFF
TGTGCCAGCAGTGTTTCCGGGACAGGGTGGAATGAGCAGTTCTTC
>TRBV10-1|TRBJ2-1|TRBD1|15|-
CASSEPGQGRNEQFF
TGCGCCAGCAGTGAGCCGGGACAGGGTCGCAATGAGCAGTTCTTC
>TRBV29-1|TRBJ2-1|TRBD1|15|-
CSVEWTGNGYNEQFF
TGCAGCGTTGAATGGACAGGGAATGGATACAATGAGCAGTTCTTC
>TRBV9|TRBJ2-1|TRBD2|15|once
CASSAPLGTSPLQFF
TGTGCCAGCAGCGCTCCCCTCGGGACTAGTCCCTTGCAGTTCTTC
>TRBV27|TRBJ1-1|-|16|-
CASTRAGGGMNTEAFF
TGTGCCAGCACGAGGGCGGGGGGCGGCATGAACACTGAAGCTTTCTTT
>TRBV4-2|TRBJ1-2|-|14|-
CASSQERRAYGYTF
TGTGCCAGCAGCCAAGAACGCCGGGCCTATGGCTACACCTTC
>TRBV19|TRBJ2-1|TRBD2|15|-
CASSILAGDYNEQFF
TGTGCCAGTAGTATCCTAGCGGGAGATTACAATGAGCAGTTCTTC
>TRBV27|TRBJ2-5|TRBD2|20|-
CASSSSGTSGGGNTQGTQYF
TGTGCCAGCAGTTCCTCCGGGACTAGCGGGGGGGGTAACACCCAGGGGACCCAGTACTTC
>TRBV5-4|TRBJ2-5|-|14|-
CASSLPGPGETQYF
TGTGCCAGCAGCTTACCAGGCCCCGGAGAGACCCAGTACTTC
>TRBV18|TRBJ2-1|TRBD2|17|-
CASSPPLGEREGNEQFF
TGTGCCAGCTCACCACCGTTGGGGGAGAGGGAGGGCAATGAGCAGTTCTTC
>TRBV28|TRBJ2-6|TRBD1|17|-
CASSPPRTGSGANVLTF
TGTGCCAGCAGTCCCCCCCGGACAGGCTCTGGGGCCAACGTCCTGACTTTC
>TRBV6-5|TRBJ2-1|-|14|-
CASSYGNSYNEQFF
TGTGCCAGCAGTTATGGGAACTCCTACAATGAGCAGTTCTTC
>TRBV7-9|TRBJ2-7|TRBD1|15|-
CASSFGQGITYEQYF
TGTGCCAGCAGCTTCGGACAGGGGATAACCTACGAGCAGTACTTC
>TRBV18|TRBJ2-2|-|15|-
CASSPYGENTGELFF
TGTGCCAGCTCACCTTACGGGGAGAACACCGGGGAGCTGTTTTTT
>TRBV2|TRBJ2-2|-|14|once
CASSPRVNTGELFF
TGTGCCAGCAGCCCCAGGGTAAACACCGGGGAGCTGTTTTTT
>TRBV5-1|TRBJ2-5|-|16|-
CASSRTPGGRQETQYF
TGCGCCAGCAGCCGAACGCCGGGCGGGCGCCAAGAGACCCAGTACTTC
>TRBV28|TRBJ2-7|-|14|-
CASSAAGLIYEQYF
TGTGCCAGCAGCGCGGCGGGTCTAATTTACGAGCAGTACTTC
>TRBV7-2|TRBJ2-1|TRBD2|15|-
CASRRGLAGYNEQFF
TGTGCCAGCAGAAGGGGACTAGCGGGATACAATGAGCAGTTCTTC